Sequencing of this T cell receptor (beta chain) was carried out in a study of T cells after yellow fever vaccination. The CDR3 is 15 amino acids. V gave up 2 bases and J gave up 6 bases; unmatched junction bases: 6. From germline, CDR1 is KGHSH and CDR2 LQKENI. This clonotype was recorded many times. TCRdb itself ran the 5' RACE reads through MiXCR, one entry per CDR3 protein. Here the sample spans under 150,000 distinct CDR3 sequences, roughly 8.2% being singletons. The TCR originated in a man in his thirties or forties who received the YFV17D yellow fever vaccine. Specimen: CD4+ T cells sorted from PBMCs, collected 5 days after the yellow fever booster vaccination. The chain is built from TRBV18 and TRBJ2-1; 8 positions agree with TRBD1. CDR3 loop: CASSPSRGRANEQFF. Written as DNA, the CDR3 is TGTGCCAGCTCACCAAGCAGGGGGCGAGCCAATGAGCAGTTCTTC. The full variable domain, its missing parts supplied by reference TRBV18 and TRBJ2-1, is NAGVMQNPRHLVRRRGQEARLRCSPMKGHSHVYWYRQLPEEGLKFMVYLQKENIIDESGMPKERFSAEFPKEGPSILRIQQVVRGDSAAYFCASSPSRGRANEQFFGPGTRLTVL.